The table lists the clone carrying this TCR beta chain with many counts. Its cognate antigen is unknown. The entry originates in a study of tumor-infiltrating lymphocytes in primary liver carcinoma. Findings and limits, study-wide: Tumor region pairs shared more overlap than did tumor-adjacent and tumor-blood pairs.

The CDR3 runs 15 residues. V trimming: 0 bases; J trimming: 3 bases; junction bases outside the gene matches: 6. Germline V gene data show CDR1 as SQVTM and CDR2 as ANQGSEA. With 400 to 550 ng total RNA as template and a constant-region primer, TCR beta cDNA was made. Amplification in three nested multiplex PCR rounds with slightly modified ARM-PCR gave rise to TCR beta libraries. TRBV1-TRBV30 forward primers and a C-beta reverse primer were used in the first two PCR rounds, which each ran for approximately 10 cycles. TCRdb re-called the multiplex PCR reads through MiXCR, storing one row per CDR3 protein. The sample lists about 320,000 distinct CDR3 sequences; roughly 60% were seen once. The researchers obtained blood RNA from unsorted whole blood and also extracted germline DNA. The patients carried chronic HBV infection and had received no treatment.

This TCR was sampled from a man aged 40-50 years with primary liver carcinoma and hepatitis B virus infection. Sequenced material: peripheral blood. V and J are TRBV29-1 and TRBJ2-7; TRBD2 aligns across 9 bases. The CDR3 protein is CSVEDPASGNYEQYF. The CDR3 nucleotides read TGCAGCGTTGAAGATCCGGCTAGCGGGAACTACGAGCAGTACTTC.